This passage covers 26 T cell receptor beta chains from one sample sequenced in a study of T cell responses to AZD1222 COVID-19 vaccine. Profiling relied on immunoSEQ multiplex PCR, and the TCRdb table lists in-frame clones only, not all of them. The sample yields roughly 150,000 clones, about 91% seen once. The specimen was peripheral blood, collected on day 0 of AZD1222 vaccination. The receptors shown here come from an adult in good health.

CDR3 protein: CASSLRSFGDKSYEQYF. In DNA form, the CDR3 reads TGTGCCAGCAGCTTAAGATCTTTTGGGGACAAGTCCTACGAGCAGTACTTC. The J gene is TRBJ2-7, the V gene TRBV11-2; possible D gene TRBD1, 6 bases. V was clipped by 2 bases and J by 1 base, with 18 bases between them. The CDR3 has 17 residues. Germline CDR1 SGHAT, CDR2 FQNNGV.

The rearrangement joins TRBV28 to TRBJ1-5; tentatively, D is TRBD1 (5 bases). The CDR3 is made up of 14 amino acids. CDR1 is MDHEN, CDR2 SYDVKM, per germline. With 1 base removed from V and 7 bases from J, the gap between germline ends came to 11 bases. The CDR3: CASSLSVGGQPQHF. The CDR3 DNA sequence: TGTGCCAGCAGTTTATCAGTGGGGGGACAGCCCCAGCATTTT.

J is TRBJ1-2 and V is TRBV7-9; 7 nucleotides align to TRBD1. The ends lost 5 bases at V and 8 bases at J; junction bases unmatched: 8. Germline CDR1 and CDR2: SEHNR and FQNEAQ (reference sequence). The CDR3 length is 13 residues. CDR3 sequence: CASSRGTVEGYTF. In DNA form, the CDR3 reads TGTGCCAGCAGCCGAGGGACAGTCGAAGGCTACACCTTC. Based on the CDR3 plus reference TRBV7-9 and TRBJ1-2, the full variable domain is DTGVSQNPRHKITKRGQNVTFRCDPISEHNRLYWYRQTLGQGPEFLTYFQNEAQLEKSRLLSDRFSAERPKGSFSTLEIQRTEQGDSAMYLCASSRGTVEGYTFGSGTRLTVV.

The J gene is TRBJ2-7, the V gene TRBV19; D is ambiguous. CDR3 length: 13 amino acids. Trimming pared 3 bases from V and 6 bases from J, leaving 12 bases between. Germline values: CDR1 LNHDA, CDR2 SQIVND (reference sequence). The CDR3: CASSMGPVFEQYF. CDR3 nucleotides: TGTGCCAGTAGTATGGGTCCCGTCTTCGAGCAGTACTTC.

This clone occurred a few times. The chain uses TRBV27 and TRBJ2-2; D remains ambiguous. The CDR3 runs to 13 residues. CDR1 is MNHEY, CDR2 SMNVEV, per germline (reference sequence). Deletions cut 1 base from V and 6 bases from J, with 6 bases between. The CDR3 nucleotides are TGTGCCAGCAGTTTATATTTCTCCGGGGAGCTGTTTTTT. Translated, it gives CASSLYFSGELFF.

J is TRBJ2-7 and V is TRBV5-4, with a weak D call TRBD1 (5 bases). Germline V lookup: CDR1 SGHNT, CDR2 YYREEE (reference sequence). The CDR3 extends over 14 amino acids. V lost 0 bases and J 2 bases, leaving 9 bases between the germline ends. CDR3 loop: CASSLGDRAYEQYF. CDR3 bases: TGTGCCAGCAGCTTGGGAGACAGAGCCTACGAGCAGTACTTC.

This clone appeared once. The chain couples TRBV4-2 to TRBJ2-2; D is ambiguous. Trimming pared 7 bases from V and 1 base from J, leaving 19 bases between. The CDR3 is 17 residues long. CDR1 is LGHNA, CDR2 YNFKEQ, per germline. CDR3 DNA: TGTGCCAGCACCCCAAAGGAGAGGTACTGGAACACCGGGGAGCTGTTTTTT. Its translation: CASTPKERYWNTGELFF.

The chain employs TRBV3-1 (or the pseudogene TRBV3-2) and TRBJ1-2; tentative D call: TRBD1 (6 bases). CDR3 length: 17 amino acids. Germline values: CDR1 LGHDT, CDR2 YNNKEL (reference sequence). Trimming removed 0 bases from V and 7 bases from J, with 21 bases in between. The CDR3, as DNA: TGTGCCAGCAGCCAAGATCTATCAAGTGGACAGAGGAGTGGCTACACCTTC. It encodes CASSQDLSSGQRSGYTF.

CDR3 sequence reads: CASRGGLGNTIYF. DNA for the CDR3: TGTGCCAGCAGAGGGGGGCTTGGAAACACCATATATTTT. The V call is TRBV2, the J call TRBJ1-3; tentative D call: TRBD1 (6 bases). This CDR3 is 13 amino acids long. In germline, CDR1 is SNHLY, CDR2 FYNNEI. Trimming left V 6 bases short and J 3 bases short, with 9 bases between. Combining the CDR3 with reference TRBV2 and TRBJ1-3 gives the whole variable domain EPEVTQTPSHQVTQMGQEVILRCVPISNHLYFYWYRQILGQKVEFLVSFYNNEISEKSEIFDDQFSVERPDGSNFTLKIRSTKLEDSAMYFCASRGGLGNTIYFGEGSWLTVV.

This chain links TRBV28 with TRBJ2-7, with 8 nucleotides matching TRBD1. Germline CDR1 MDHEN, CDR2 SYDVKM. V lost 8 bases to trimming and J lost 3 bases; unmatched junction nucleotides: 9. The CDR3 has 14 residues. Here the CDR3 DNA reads TGTGCCAGCTCATCAAACAGGGGGAGCTACGAGCAGTACTTC. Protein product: CASSSNRGSYEQYF.

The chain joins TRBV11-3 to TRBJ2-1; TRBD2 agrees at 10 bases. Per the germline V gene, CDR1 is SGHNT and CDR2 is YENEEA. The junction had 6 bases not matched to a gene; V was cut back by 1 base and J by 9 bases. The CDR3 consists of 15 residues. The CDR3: CASSLGAGGPSEQFF. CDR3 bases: TGTGCCAGCAGCTTAGGAGCGGGAGGGCCAAGTGAGCAGTTCTTC.

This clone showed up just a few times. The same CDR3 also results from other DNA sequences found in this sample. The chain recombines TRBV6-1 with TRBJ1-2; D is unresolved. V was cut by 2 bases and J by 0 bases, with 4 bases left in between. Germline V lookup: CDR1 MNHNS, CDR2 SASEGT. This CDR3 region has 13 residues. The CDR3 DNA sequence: TGTGCCAGCAGTGAAAGAACTAACTATGGCTACACCTTC. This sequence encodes CASSERTNYGYTF.

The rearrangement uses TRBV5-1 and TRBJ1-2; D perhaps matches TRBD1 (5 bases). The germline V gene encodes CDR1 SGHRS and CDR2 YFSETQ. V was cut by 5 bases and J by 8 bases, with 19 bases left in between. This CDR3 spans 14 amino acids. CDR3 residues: CASRPTGGARGYTF. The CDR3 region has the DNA TGCGCCAGCAGGCCTACAGGTGGAGCGCGGGGCTACACCTTC.

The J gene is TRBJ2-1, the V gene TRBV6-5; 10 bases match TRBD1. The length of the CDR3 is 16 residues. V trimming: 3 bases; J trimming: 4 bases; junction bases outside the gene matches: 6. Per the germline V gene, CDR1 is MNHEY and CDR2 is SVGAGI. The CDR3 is CASSYPGQGRYNEQFF. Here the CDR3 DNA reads TGTGCCAGCAGTTATCCGGGACAGGGGAGGTACAATGAGCAGTTCTTC.

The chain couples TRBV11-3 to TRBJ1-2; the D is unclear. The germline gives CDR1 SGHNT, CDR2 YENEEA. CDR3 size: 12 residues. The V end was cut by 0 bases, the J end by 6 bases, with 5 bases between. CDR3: CASSLDLDGYTF. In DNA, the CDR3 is TGTGCCAGCAGCTTAGATCTCGATGGCTACACCTTC.

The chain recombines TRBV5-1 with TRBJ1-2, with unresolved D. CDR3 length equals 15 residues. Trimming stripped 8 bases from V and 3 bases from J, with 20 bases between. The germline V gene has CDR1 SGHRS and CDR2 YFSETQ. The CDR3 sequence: CASSPVGGRDYGYTF. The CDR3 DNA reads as TGCGCCAGTAGCCCAGTGGGAGGAAGGGACTATGGCTACACCTTC.

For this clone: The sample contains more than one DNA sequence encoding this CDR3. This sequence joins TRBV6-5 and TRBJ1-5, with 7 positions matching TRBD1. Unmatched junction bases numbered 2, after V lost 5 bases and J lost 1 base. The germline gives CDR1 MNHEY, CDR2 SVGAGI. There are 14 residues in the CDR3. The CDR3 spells CASSRDSSNQPQHF. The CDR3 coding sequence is TGTGCCAGCAGTCGGGACAGCAGCAATCAGCCCCAGCATTTT.

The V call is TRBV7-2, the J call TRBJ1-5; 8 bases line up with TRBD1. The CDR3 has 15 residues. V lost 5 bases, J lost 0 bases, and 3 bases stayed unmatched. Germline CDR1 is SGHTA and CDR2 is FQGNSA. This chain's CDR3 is CASSPGQDSNQPQHF. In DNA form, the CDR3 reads TGTGCCAGCAGCCCGGGACAGGATAGCAATCAGCCCCAGCATTTT.

For the CDR3, the DNA is TGTGCCACCAGCCGCGAGGGGGGGTCTGGGGCCAACGTCCTGACTTTC. Protein: CATSREGGSGANVLTF. The chain uses TRBV15 and TRBJ2-6; weak D call: TRBD2 (7 bases). Deletions cut 5 bases from V and 1 base from J, with 12 bases between. The germline V gene has CDR1 LNHNV and CDR2 YYDKDF (reference sequence). CDR3 length equals 16 residues.

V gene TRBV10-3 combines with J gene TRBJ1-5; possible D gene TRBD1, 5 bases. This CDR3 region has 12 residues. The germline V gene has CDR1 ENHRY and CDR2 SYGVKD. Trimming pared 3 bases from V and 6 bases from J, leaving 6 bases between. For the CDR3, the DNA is TGTGCCATCAGTGACGGGGGTCAGCCCCAGCATTTT. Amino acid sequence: CAISDGGQPQHF.

CDR3 nucleotides: TGCGCCAGCAGCCAAACCGGGACGGAAAACATTCAGTACTTC. Translating gives CASSQTGTENIQYF. V is TRBV4-3 and J is TRBJ2-4; D tentatively reads TRBD1 or TRBD2 (5 bases each). V was clipped by 2 bases and J by 5 bases, with 10 bases between them. Per germline, CDR1 LGHNA and CDR2 YSLEER. This CDR3 spans 14 amino acids.

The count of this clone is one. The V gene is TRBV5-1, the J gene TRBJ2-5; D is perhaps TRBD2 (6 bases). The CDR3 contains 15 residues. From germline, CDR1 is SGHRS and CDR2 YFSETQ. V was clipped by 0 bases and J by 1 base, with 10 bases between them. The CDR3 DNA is TGCGCCAGCAGCTTGGTGCCGGGGGTCCAAGAGACCCAGTACTTC. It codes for CASSLVPGVQETQYF.

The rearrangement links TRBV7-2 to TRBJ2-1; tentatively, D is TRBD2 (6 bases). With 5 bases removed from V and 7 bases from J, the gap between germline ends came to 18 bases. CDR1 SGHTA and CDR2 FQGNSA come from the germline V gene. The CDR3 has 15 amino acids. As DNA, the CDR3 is TGTGCCAGCAGCCTACCTCGCGGGACTCTGAATGAGCAGTTCTTC. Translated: CASSLPRGTLNEQFF.

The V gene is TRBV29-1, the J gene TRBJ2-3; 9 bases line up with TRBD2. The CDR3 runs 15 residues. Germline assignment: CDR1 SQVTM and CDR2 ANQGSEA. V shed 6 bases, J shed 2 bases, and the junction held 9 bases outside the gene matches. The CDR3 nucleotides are TGCAGCGTCTTAACTAGCGGGCCCTCCACAGATACGCAGTATTTT. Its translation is CSVLTSGPSTDTQYF.

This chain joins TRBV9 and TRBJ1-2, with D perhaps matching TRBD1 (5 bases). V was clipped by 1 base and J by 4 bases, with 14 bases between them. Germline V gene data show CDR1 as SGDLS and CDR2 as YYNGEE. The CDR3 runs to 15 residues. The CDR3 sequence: CASSVRGDGGYGYTF. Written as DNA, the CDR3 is TGTGCCAGCAGCGTACGGGGGGACGGAGGCTATGGCTACACCTTC.

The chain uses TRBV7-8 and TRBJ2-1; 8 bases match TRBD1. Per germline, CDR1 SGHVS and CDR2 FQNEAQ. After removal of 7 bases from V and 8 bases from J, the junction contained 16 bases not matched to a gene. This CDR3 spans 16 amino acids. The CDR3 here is CASNKDRAIRHDEQFF. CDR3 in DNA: TGTGCCAGCAACAAGGACAGGGCCATTCGGCACGATGAGCAGTTCTTC.